This T cell receptor beta chain was observed in a study of blood T cell repertoires in COVID-19. Study-level background: Acute and convalescent COVID-19 specimens originated in the United States, Italy and Spain.

This clone was observed a few times. V was cut by 8 bases and J by 8 bases, with 10 bases left in between. Germline CDR1 and CDR2: SEHNR and FQNEAQ (reference sequence). The CDR3 spans 11 residues. How the authors handled the data: How many nucleated cells were present was estimated from reference gene primer amplification. Repertoires were generated with immunoSEQ multiplex PCR, while TCRdb's copy carries only in-frame clones and drops some. For V, J and clone size, that table is used; D and trimming come from the DNA. Of about 100,000 clones listed, roughly nine tenths are singletons. The chain joins TRBV7-9 to TRBJ2-1; no clear D. The receptor's source is a man aged 50 to 60 with acute or convalescent COVID-19. Input material: peripheral blood. CDR3 amino acids: CASLFLDEQFF. CDR3 coding DNA: TGTGCCAGCCTATTTCTCGATGAGCAGTTCTTC.